These 14 T cell receptor beta chains came from one sample sequenced in a study of blood T cell repertoires in COVID-19 (dated by TCRdb to the early 2020s). The library was made by the immunoSEQ multiplex PCR assay. Here the immuneACCESS table is served through TCRdb, limited to in-frame sequences with V and J called. Missing clones are a known gap in these copies; in checked studies unresolved V genes cover under half, and the rest lacks a known reason. A total of a few hundred thousand clones appear in this sample, 88% of them only once. Together, the top ten hold more than 6.5% of the sample. Sequenced sample: peripheral blood. The receptors here all came from a woman aged 25 to 45 who had recovered from COVID-19.

This clone was found once. The chain has TRBV3-1 (or the pseudogene TRBV3-2) and TRBJ2-1; TRBD2 agrees at 10 bases. Germline values: CDR1 LGHDT, CDR2 YNNKEL (reference sequence). The CDR3 extends over 19 amino acids. V lost 1 base, J lost 9 bases, and 18 bases stayed unmatched. CDR3 DNA: TGTGCCAGCAGCCAAGTTCCGGCGGGCAGCGGGGGGGCCTCTGGTGAGCAGTTCTTC. Its translation is CASSQVPAGSGGASGEQFF.

The chain recombines TRBV9 with TRBJ2-3, with a tentative D call TRBD1 (6 bases). Germline CDR1 is SGDLS and CDR2 is YYNGEE. The CDR3 length is 15 residues. V was trimmed by 4 bases and J by 2 bases, leaving 14 bases between them. The DNA for the CDR3 is TGTGCCAGCAGCACTTGGACAGAACCCACAGATACGCAGTATTTT. It codes for CASSTWTEPTDTQYF. The full variable domain, with the rest looked up from reference TRBV9 and TRBJ2-3, is DSGVTQTPKHLITATGQRVTLRCSPRSGDLSVYWYQQSLDQGLQFLIQYYNGEERAKGNILERFSAQQFPDLHSELNLSSLELGDSALYFCASSTWTEPTDTQYFGPGTRLTVL.

The chain couples TRBV20-1 to TRBJ2-2; D is unresolved. The ends were cut back, 5 bases at V and 5 bases at J, with 6 bases in the middle. Germline CDR1 is DFQATT and CDR2 is SNEGSKA (reference sequence). The CDR3 has 11 amino acids. CDR3 DNA: TGCAGTGCTCTCCGGACCGGGGAGCTGTTTTTT. Translated: CSALRTGELFF.

The V gene is TRBV29-1, the J gene TRBJ2-4; tentatively, D is TRBD2 (6 bases). CDR3 length equals 13 residues. From germline, CDR1 is SQVTM and CDR2 ANQGSEA. V was pared by 5 bases and J by 6 bases, with 14 bases between. CDR3 protein: CSVLASRGNIQYF. The DNA for the CDR3 is TGCAGCGTTCTAGCGTCGCGGGGAAACATTCAGTACTTC.

The chain employs TRBV5-1 and TRBJ2-5, with TRBD2 matching over 10 bases. The CDR3 extends over 15 amino acids. V lost 6 bases, J lost 3 bases, and 8 bases stayed unmatched. Germline assignment: CDR1 SGHRS and CDR2 YFSETQ. CDR3 sequence (DNA): TGCGCCAGCACTAGCGGGGGAGCGATCGAAGAGACCCAGTACTTC. Residues: CASTSGGAIEETQYF.

The V gene is TRBV7-9, the J gene TRBJ2-7, with TRBD1 matching 8 bases. V gave up 5 bases and J gave up 5 bases; unmatched junction bases: 2. The CDR3 loop spans 12 amino acids. Germline loops: CDR1 SEHNR, CDR2 FQNEAQ (reference sequence). The CDR3 DNA reads TGTGCCAGCAGCCCACAGGGGGACGAGCAGTACTTC. It codes for CASSPQGDEQYF.

In DNA form, the CDR3 reads TGTGCCAGCAGCTTAGTTGCAGGGGGAGTTGGAAACACCATATATTTT. Translation gives CASSLVAGGVGNTIYF. This sequence joins TRBV11-2 and TRBJ1-3; 7 nucleotides line up with TRBD1. Germline CDR1 is SGHAT and CDR2 is FQNNGV. The CDR3 totals 16 residues. Trimming removed 1 base from V and 3 bases from J; junction bases left unmatched: 6.

The CDR3 nucleotides are TGTGCCAGCAGTGAGTCCGGTGAATCCTACGAGCAGTACTTC. This gives the protein CASSESGESYEQYF. This chain joins TRBV2 and TRBJ2-7, with D uncertain. Germline V gene sequence: CDR1 SNHLY, CDR2 FYNNEI. Trimming left V 3 bases short and J 1 base short, with 10 bases between. The CDR3 runs 14 residues.

This rearrangement joins TRBV2 to TRBJ1-5; possible D gene TRBD1, 6 bases. V shed 9 bases and J shed 0 bases, with 9 bases lying between them. CDR1 is SNHLY, CDR2 FYNNEI, per germline. The CDR3 spans 13 residues. The CDR3 here is CARGAGSNQPQHF. CDR3 bases: TGTGCCAGGGGGGCTGGTAGCAATCAGCCCCAGCATTTT.

The V and J genes are TRBV9 and TRBJ1-5; no clear D gene. Germline V gene data show CDR1 as SGDLS and CDR2 as YYNGEE. Between the trimmed V and J ends, which lost 0 bases and 7 bases, there was a span of 11 bases. The CDR3 spans 14 residues. CDR3 region: CASSVASGYQPQHF. CDR3 nucleotide sequence: TGTGCCAGCAGCGTAGCCTCGGGGTACCAGCCCCAGCATTTT.

The rearrangement uses TRBV20-1 and TRBJ1-1, with D hard to call. V lost 3 bases to trimming and J lost 2 bases, with 7 bases between them. The CDR3 spans 12 residues. Per the germline V gene, CDR1 is DFQATT and CDR2 is SNEGSKA (reference sequence). CDR3 sequence (DNA): TGCAGTGCTAGTGACATTAACACTGAAGCTTTCTTT. This translates into CSASDINTEAFF.

This CDR3 is CASSLGGTSGAQETQYF. In DNA form, the CDR3 reads TGTGCCAGCAGCTTAGGCGGGACTAGCGGCGCCCAAGAGACCCAGTACTTC. The chain carries TRBV7-9 and TRBJ2-5; 11 bases line up with TRBD2. Germline V gives CDR1 SEHNR, CDR2 FQNEAQ (reference sequence). The junction had 5 bases not matched to a gene; V was cut back by 1 base and J by 1 base. The CDR3 contains 17 residues.

This clone was seen a single time. The chain carries TRBV3-1 (or the pseudogene TRBV3-2) and TRBJ2-7; TRBD2 matches 11 bases. This CDR3 has 14 amino acids. Germline-derived CDR1 and CDR2 are LGHDT and YNNKEL (reference sequence). The trim removed 4 bases at V and 6 bases at J, leaving 5 bases unmatched. This chain's CDR3 is CASSPSSGGSEQYF. The CDR3 nucleotides read TGTGCCAGCAGCCCCTCTAGCGGGGGGTCCGAGCAGTACTTC.

The rearrangement joins TRBV28 to TRBJ1-1; D is unclear. This CDR3 comprises 14 residues. V gave up 4 bases and J gave up 0 bases, with 9 bases separating them. Germline CDR1 is MDHEN and CDR2 is SYDVKM. The CDR3 coding sequence is TGTGCCAGCAGTTCCCCAGCGATGAACACTGAAGCTTTCTTT. This translates into CASSSPAMNTEAFF.